The present T cell receptor beta chain was sequenced within a study of blood T cell repertoires in COVID-19. Study information: The study drew acute and convalescent COVID-19 samples from the United States, Italy and Spain.

V was pared by 0 bases and J by 3 bases, with 7 bases between. This CDR3 comprises 14 residues. Looked up from germline, CDR1 is SGDLS and CDR2 is YYNGEE. The method was immunoSEQ multiplex PCR; TCRdb's version includes in-frame clones alone and lacks a portion of them. The data show under 450,000 clones, with about 90% seen just once and about 3% held by the top ten. Recovered status applied to Cohort 3 donors who had two consecutive negative PCRs. It also applied to those with clearance or with symptom resolution. The count of this clone is one. The chain links TRBV9 to TRBJ1-3; possible D gene TRBD1, 6 bases. This TCR was recovered from a woman aged 25 to 39 who had recovered from COVID-19. The material sequenced was PBMCs or T cells enriched from blood (not recorded which). This chain's CDR3 is CASSVDRVGNTIYF. CDR3 bases: TGTGCCAGCAGCGTAGACAGGGTTGGAAACACCATATATTTT. The full variable domain, its missing parts supplied by reference TRBV9 and TRBJ1-3, is DSGVTQTPKHLITATGQRVTLRCSPRSGDLSVYWYQQSLDQGLQFLIQYYNGEERAKGNILERFSAQQFPDLHSELNLSSLELGDSALYFCASSVDRVGNTIYFGEGSWLTVV.